The text below deals with one T cell receptor (beta chain). Germline assignment: CDR1 SQVTM and CDR2 ANQGSEA. The ends lost 5 bases at V and 0 bases at J; junction bases unmatched: 7. This CDR3 is 15 amino acids long. How the authors handled the data: Estimates of nucleated cell counts were drawn from the amplification of reference gene primers. Assay used: immunoSEQ multiplex PCR; TCRdb lists only in-frame clones, some missing. V and J calls and clone size come straight from that table; D and trimming were deduced from the DNA. Of about 400,000 clones listed, approximately 88% are singletons. This sample is drawn from a study of blood T cell repertoires in COVID-19. Across the whole study: Whether acute or convalescent, the COVID-19 samples came from the United States, Italy and Spain. T cells, B-cell-depleted T cells, or PBMCs supplied cDNA or gDNA.

The chain employs TRBV29-1 and TRBJ1-1, with TRBD1 matching over 9 bases. The sequencing sample was made of peripheral blood. The clonotype comes from a man in his forties or fifties with acute or convalescent COVID-19. In DNA, the CDR3 is TGCAGCGTTCCAAAGGGGACAGGGATGAACACTGAAGCTTTCTTT. Amino acids: CSVPKGTGMNTEAFF.